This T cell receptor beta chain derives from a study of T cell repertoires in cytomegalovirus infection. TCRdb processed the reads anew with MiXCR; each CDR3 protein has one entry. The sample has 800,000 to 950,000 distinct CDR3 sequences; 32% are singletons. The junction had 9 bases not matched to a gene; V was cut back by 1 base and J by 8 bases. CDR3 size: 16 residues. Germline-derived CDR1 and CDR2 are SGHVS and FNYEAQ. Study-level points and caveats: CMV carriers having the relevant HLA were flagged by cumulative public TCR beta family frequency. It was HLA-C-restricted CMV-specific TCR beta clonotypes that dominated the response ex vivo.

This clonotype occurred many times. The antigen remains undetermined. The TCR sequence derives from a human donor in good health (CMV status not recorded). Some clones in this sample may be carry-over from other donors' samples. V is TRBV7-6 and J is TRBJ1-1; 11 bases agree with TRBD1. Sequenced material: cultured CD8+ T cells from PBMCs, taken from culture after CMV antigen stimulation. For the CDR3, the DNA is TGTGCCAGCAGCTTAGTGGGACAGGGGGTTTTACGAGAAGCTTTCTTT. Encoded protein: CASSLVGQGVLREAFF. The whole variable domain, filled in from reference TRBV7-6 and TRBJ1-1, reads GAGVSQSPRYKVTKRGQDVALRCDPISGHVSLYWYRQALGQGPEFLTYFNYEAQQDKSGLPNDRFSAERPEGSISTLTIQRTEQRDSAMYRCASSLVGQGVLREAFFGQGTRLTVV.